This note documents a single T cell receptor (beta chain) sequence. This record comes from a study of blood T cell repertoires in COVID-19. Study at large: Nucleic acid was either cDNA or gDNA, and it came from T cells, B-cell-depleted T cells, or PBMCs.

Some clones are missing from TCRdb's copy, which holds only in-frame ones; the method was immunoSEQ multiplex PCR. This sample yields some 300,000 clones, of which around 88% are seen a single time; roughly 7% belongs to the top ten. Unmatched junction bases numbered 3, after V lost 1 base and J lost 4 bases. Per the germline V gene, CDR1 is MNHEY and CDR2 is SMNVEV (reference sequence). This CDR3 contains 16 residues. Sequences were obtained from peripheral blood. J is TRBJ1-6 and V is TRBV27, with 8 bases lining up with TRBD1. This TCR came from a woman aged 25 to 39 who had recovered from COVID-19. CDR3 loop: CASSLLRDRYNSPLHF. In DNA form, the CDR3 reads TGTGCCAGCAGTTTATTGCGGGACAGGTATAATTCACCCCTCCACTTT.